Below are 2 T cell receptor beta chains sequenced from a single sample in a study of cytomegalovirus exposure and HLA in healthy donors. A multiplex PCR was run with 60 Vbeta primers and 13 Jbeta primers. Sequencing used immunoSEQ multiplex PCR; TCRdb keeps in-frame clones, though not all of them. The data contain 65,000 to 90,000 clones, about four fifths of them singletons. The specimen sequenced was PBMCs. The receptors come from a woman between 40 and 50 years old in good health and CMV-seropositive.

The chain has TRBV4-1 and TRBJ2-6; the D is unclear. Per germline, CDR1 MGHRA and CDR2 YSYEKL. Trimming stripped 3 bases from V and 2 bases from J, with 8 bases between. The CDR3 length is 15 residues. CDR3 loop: CASSHLLAGANVLTF. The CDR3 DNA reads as TGCGCCAGCAGCCACCTTCTTGCTGGGGCCAACGTCCTGACTTTC.

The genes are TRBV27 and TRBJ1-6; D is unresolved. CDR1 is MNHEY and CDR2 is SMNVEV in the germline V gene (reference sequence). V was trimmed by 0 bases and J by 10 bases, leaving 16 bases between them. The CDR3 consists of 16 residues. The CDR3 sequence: CASSLSFGERYSPLHF. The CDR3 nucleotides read TGTGCCAGCAGTTTATCGTTCGGGGAACGGTACTCACCCCTCCACTTT.